The rows below give T cell receptor beta chains drawn from one sample of a study of blood T cell repertoires in COVID-19. Data came from immunoSEQ multiplex PCR; TCRdb stores just in-frame clones and leaves some out. The sample contains around 58,000 clones, 91% of which appear only once. Sequencing used peripheral blood. All receptors derive from an older woman with active or convalescent COVID-19. Both conserved end residues are part of each CDR3. The D gene is left open where the match is weak. Some rows mark clone size as missing; the rest say once, few, many or name a class of expanded clone.

TRBD1,TRBV3-1/TRBV3-2,TRBJ2-5,NA,TGTGCCAGCAGCCTCGTCGGGACAGCCCAAGAGACCCAGTACTTC,CASSLVGTAQETQYF
TRBD1,TRBV6-1,TRBJ1-3,NA,TGTGCCAGCAGTGAGCAGCCAGGGGGAACTGGAAACACCATATATTTT,CASSEQPGGTGNTIYF
TRBD2,TRBV19,TRBJ2-1,NA,TGTGCCAGTAGTATAATCCCACTGGGGCTAGCGGGATTGAACAATGAGCAGTTCTTC,CASSIIPLGLAGLNNEQFF
TRBD1,TRBV5-8,TRBJ2-5,NA,TGTGCCAGCCTGGGACAGGGTCTGGGGGAGACCCAGTACTTC,CASLGQGLGETQYF
NA,TRBV5-1,TRBJ1-1,NA,TGCGCCAGCAGCTCGAGTCCGGGTCAGGGGCTCACTGAAGCTTTCTTT,CASSSSPGQGLTEAFF
NA,TRBV27,TRBJ2-7,few,TGTGCCAGCAGTTCGGGCTCTATTACAGGTTACCCGTACGAGCAGTACTTC,CASSSGSITGYPYEQYF
NA,TRBV11-2,TRBJ2-7,NA,TGTGCCAGCAGCTTATGGGTCCAGGGAACCTACGAGCAGTACTTC,CASSLWVQGTYEQYF
TRBD1,TRBV10-2,TRBJ1-5,NA,TGCGCCAGCAGTGATAGGTACAGGGGTGATCAGCCCCAGCATTTT,CASSDRYRGDQPQHF
TRBD1,TRBV28,TRBJ2-1,NA,TGTGCCAGCCTGACGCAAAACAGGAGGACAGGGGGCGTCAAGACCTACAATGAGCAGTTCTTC,CASLTQNRRTGGVKTYNEQFF
TRBD1,TRBV30,TRBJ1-5,NA,TGTGCCTGGACCGGGAGGGGGCTTAGCAATCAGCCCCAGCATTTT,CAWTGRGLSNQPQHF
NA,TRBV9,TRBJ1-2,NA,TGTGCCAGCAGCGATAGAACAGGGAATCGCTATGGCTACACCTTC,CASSDRTGNRYGYTF
NA,TRBV3-1/TRBV3-2,TRBJ1-4,NA,TGTGCCAGCAGCCTGGAGGAGTCGGCAACTAATGAAAAACTGTTTTTT,CASSLEESATNEKLFF
NA,TRBV12-3/TRBV12-4,TRBJ1-1,NA,TGTGCCAGCAGTTTATTGAGGGACACTGAAGCTTTCTTT,CASSLLRDTEAFF
TRBD2,TRBV18,TRBJ2-5,NA,TGTGCCAGCTCACCTGGCGGGGGGGCCCGAGAGACCCAGTACTTC,CASSPGGGARETQYF
TRBD1,TRBV28,TRBJ1-4,NA,TGTGCCAGCAGAGGGGGCGAAGCATCAACTAATGAAAAACTGTTTTTT,CASRGGEASTNEKLFF
TRBD1,TRBV10-3,TRBJ1-2,NA,TGTGCCATCAGTGAGGGGAGCGCCCAGGGGGCTCTTGGCTACACCTTC,CAISEGSAQGALGYTF
TRBD2,TRBV7-6,TRBJ2-3,NA,TGTGCCAGCAGCTTAGAGGCTAGCGGGGGGATGGATACGCAGTATTTT,CASSLEASGGMDTQYF
TRBD2,TRBV6-6,TRBJ2-7,NA,TGTGCCAGCAGTCGAACAACTAGCGGGAGTACCTACGAGCAGTACTTC,CASSRTTSGSTYEQYF
NA,TRBV30,TRBJ2-3,NA,TGTGCCTGGAGTGTACGGGGGGCGGGGGCAGATACGCAGTATTTT,CAWSVRGAGADTQYF
NA,TRBV9,TRBJ2-3,NA,TGTGCCAGCAGCGTAGGGGCCCCCATTAAGATTAGCACAGATACGCAGTATTTT,CASSVGAPIKISTDTQYF
TRBD2,TRBV24-1,TRBJ2-3,once,TGTGCCACCAGTGATAAAGGGCTGGGACTAGCGAGCACAGATACGCAGTATTTT,CATSDKGLGLASTDTQYF
NA,TRBV11-1,TRBJ2-5,NA,TGTGCCAGCAGCTTAAATCAGGGGCAAGAGACCCAGTACTTC,CASSLNQGQETQYF
NA,TRBV5-8,TRBJ2-1,NA,TGTGCCAGCACAACAGACGGGAGCTCCTACAATGAGCAGTTCTTC,CASTTDGSSYNEQFF
NA,TRBV28,TRBJ1-2,once,TGTGCCAGCACAACGACGGACAGTAACTATGGCTACACCTTC,CASTTTDSNYGYTF
NA,TRBV30,TRBJ1-1,NA,TGTGCCTGGAGTGTACGAGGGGGCACTGAAGCTTTCTTT,CAWSVRGGTEAFF
TRBD1,TRBV2,TRBJ1-2,NA,TGTGCCAGCAGTTATGGGACAGCCTCTAACTATGGCTACACCTTC,CASSYGTASNYGYTF
NA,TRBV7-2,TRBJ2-1,NA,TGTGCCAGCAGCTTAGGGCCGTCCAATGAGCAGTTCTTC,CASSLGPSNEQFF
TRBD1,TRBV14,TRBJ2-4,NA,TGTGCCAGCAGCCGGACGATGACAGGGGTTTGGGACTTC,CASSRTMTGVWDF
NA,TRBV5-1,TRBJ2-2,NA,TGCGCCAGCAGCTTGTTCGGGGGAGGCACCGGGGAGCTGTTTTTT,CASSLFGGGTGELFF
TRBD1,TRBV10-3,TRBJ1-1,NA,TGTGCCATCAGTGACCAGGGGGGTGAGACTGAAGCTTTCTTT,CAISDQGGETEAFF
TRBD1,TRBV25-1,TRBJ1-1,NA,TGTGCCAGCAGTCCACAGGGGTTTAAAGAGTCCACTGAAGCTTTCTTT,CASSPQGFKESTEAFF
NA,TRBV11-2,TRBJ2-7,NA,TGTGCCAGCAGCTTGGGACAACCCTACGAGCAGTACTTC,CASSLGQPYEQYF
NA,TRBV28,TRBJ1-2,once,TGTGCCGTGGCCCAAAATGGCTACACCTTC,CAVAQNGYTF
NA,TRBV7-2,TRBJ2-5,NA,TGTGCCAGCAGCTCCCAGAGGGAGACCCAGTACTTC,CASSSQRETQYF
TRBD1,TRBV5-1,TRBJ1-2,NA,TGCGCCAGCAGCCCCGAAGGGCAGGGGGTCTATGGCTACACCTTC,CASSPEGQGVYGYTF
NA,TRBV7-9,TRBJ2-3,NA,TGTGCCAGCAGCCCCCAGGGCAGGGCAGATACGCAGTATTTT,CASSPQGRADTQYF
NA,TRBV7-9,TRBJ2-6,NA,TGTGCCAGCAGCTTGACAGACACTGGGGCCAACGTCCTGACTTTC,CASSLTDTGANVLTF
NA,TRBV15,TRBJ2-1,NA,TGTGCCACCAGCAGGGCCGTTTACCACAATGAGCAGTTCTTC,CATSRAVYHNEQFF
NA,TRBV18,TRBJ2-5,NA,TGTGCCAGCTCACCGGCTGAAGAGACCCAGTACTTC,CASSPAEETQYF
TRBD2,TRBV5-1,TRBJ2-3,NA,TGCGCCAGCAGCCCCCGGACTAGCGGGGGGGCCACAGATACGCAGTATTTT,CASSPRTSGGATDTQYF
TRBD2,TRBV30,TRBJ2-1,NA,TGTGCCTGGAGTCATCTAGCGGACAATGAGCAGTTCTTC,CAWSHLADNEQFF
TRBD2,TRBV28,TRBJ2-5,NA,TGTGCCAGCAGTTATGAGCGGGGCTCCCAAGAGACCCAGTACTTC,CASSYERGSQETQYF
NA,TRBV12-3/TRBV12-4,TRBJ1-2,NA,TGTGCCAGCAGTTTAGGTGGAGGGGTTGGCTACACCTTC,CASSLGGGVGYTF